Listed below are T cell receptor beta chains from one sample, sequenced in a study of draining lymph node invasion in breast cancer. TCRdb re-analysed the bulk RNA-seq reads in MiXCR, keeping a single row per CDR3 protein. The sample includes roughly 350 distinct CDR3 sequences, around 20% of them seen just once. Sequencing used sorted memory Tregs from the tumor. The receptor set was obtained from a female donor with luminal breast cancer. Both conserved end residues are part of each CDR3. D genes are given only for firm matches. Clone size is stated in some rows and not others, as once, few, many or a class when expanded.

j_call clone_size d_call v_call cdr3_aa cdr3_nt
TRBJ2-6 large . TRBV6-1 CASSERSYRAGANVLTF TGTGCCAGCAGTGAGCGCAGCTACAGGGCTGGGGCCAACGTCCTGACTTTC
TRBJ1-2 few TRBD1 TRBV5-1 CASSSGQGNNYGYTF TGCGCCAGCAGCTCCGGACAGGGGAATAACTATGGCTACACCTTC
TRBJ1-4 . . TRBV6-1 CASSGATNEKLFF TGTGCCAGCAGTGGAGCAACTAATGAAAAACTGTTTTTT
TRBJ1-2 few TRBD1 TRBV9 CASSAYGTGGRGYTF TGTGCCAGCAGCGCATACGGGACAGGGGGTCGGGGCTACACCTTC
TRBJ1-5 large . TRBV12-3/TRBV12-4 CASSLAGGNQPQHF TGTGCCAGCAGTTTAGCGGGGGGAAATCAGCCCCAGCATTTT
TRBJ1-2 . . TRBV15 CATSRDFGDYGYTF TGTGCCACCAGCAGAGATTTTGGAGACTATGGCTACACCTTC
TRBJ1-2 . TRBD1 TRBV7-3 CASSQGQNYGYTF TGTGCCAGCAGCCAGGGACAGAACTATGGCTACACCTTC
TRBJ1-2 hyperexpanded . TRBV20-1 CSANSREAYGYTF TGCAGTGCCAACAGCCGGGAGGCCTATGGCTACACCTTC
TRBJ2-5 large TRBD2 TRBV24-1 CATSEPSGGNQETQYF TGTGCCACCAGCGAACCTAGCGGAGGAAATCAAGAGACCCAGTACTTC
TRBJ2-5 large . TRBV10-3 CAISMGLGPQLQETQYF TGTGCCATCAGTATGGGGCTGGGCCCACAGCTCCAAGAGACCCAGTACTTC
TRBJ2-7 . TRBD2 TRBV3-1 CASSRKIGLAGAFYEQYF TGTGCCAGCAGCCGCAAGATTGGTCTAGCGGGAGCCTTCTACGAGCAGTACTTC
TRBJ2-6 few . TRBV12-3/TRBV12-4 CASSLGLSGANVLTF TGTGCCAGCAGTTTAGGTCTCTCTGGGGCCAACGTCCTGACTTTC
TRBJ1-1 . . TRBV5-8 CASSLGTHSTEAFF TGTGCCAGCAGCTTGGGGACGCATAGCACTGAAGCTTTCTTT
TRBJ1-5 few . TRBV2 CASSEALRDQPQHF TGTGCCAGCAGTGAAGCGCTTAGGGACCAGCCCCAGCATTTT
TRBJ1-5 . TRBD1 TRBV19 CASSTDRGWNQPQHF TGTGCCAGTAGTACCGACAGGGGGTGGAATCAGCCCCAGCATTTT
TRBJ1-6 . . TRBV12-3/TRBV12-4 CASSFLGSPLHF TGTGCCAGCAGTTTCTTGGGGTCACCCCTCCACTTT
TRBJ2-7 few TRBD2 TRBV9 CASSAQGLAGGYEQYF TGTGCCAGCAGCGCCCAGGGACTAGCGGGAGGCTACGAGCAGTACTTC
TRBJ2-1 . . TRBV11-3 CASSFERTSYNEQFF TGTGCCAGCAGCTTTGAGCGGACTTCATACAATGAGCAGTTCTTC
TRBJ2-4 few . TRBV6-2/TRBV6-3 CASSYDRRDVLAKNIQYF TGTGCCAGCAGTTACGACAGGAGAGACGTACTAGCCAAAAACATTCAGTACTTC
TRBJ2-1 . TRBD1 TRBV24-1 CATSDYRGRYNEQFF TGTGCCACCAGTGACTACAGGGGAAGGTACAATGAGCAGTTCTTC
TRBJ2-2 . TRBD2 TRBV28 CASSQGTRLAGPGELFF TGTGCCAGCAGTCAAGGCACCCGACTAGCGGGACCCGGGGAGCTGTTTTTT
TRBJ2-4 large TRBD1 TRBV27 CASSTGAGAKNIQYF TGTGCCAGCAGCACAGGGGCCGGGGCCAAAAACATTCAGTACTTC
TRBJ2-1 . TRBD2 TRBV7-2 CASSRPGGTLKNEQFF TGTGCCAGCAGCCGACCCGGGGGGACCCTAAAGAATGAGCAGTTCTTC
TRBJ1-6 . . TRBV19 CASRSQGDNSPLHF TGTGCCAGTAGAAGCCAGGGTGATAATTCACCCCTCCACTTT
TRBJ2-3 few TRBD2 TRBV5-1 CASSFTPGTSGVTTQYF TGCGCCAGCAGCTTTACCCCCGGAACTAGCGGGGTTACTACGCAGTATTTT
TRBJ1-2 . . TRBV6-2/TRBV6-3 CASSYGGYGYTF TGTGCCAGCAGTTACGGAGGCTATGGCTACACCTTC
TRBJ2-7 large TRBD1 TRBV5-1 CASSLGQGPEQYF TGCGCCAGCAGCTTGGGACAGGGGCCTGAGCAGTACTTC
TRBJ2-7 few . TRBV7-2 CASLGPYEQYF TGTGCCAGCCTTGGACCCTACGAGCAGTACTTC
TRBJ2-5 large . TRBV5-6 CASSPLRAETQYF TGTGCCAGCAGCCCCCTTCGGGCTGAGACCCAGTACTTC